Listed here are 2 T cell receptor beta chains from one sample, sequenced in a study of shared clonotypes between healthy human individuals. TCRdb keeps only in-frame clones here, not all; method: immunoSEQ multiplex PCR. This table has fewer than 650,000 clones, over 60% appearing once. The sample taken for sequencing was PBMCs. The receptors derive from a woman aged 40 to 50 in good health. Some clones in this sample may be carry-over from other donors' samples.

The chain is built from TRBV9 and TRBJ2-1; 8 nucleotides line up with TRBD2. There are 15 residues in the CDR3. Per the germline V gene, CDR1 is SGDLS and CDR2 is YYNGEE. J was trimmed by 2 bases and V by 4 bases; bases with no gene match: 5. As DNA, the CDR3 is TGTGCCAGCAGCCCGGGAGGGGTTACCTACAATGAGCAGTTCTTC. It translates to CASSPGGVTYNEQFF.

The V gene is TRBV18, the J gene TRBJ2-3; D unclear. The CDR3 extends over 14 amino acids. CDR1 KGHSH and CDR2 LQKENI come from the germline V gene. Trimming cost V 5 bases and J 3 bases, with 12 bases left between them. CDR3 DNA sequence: TGTGCCAGCTCAAAGTCAGTGGCAACAGATACGCAGTATTTT. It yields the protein CASSKSVATDTQYF.